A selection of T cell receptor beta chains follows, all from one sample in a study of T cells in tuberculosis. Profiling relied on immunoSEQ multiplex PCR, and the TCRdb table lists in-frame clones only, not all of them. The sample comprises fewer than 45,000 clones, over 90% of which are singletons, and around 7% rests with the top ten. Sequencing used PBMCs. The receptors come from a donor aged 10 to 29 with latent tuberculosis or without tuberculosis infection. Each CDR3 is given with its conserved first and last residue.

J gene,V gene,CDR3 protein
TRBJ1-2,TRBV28,CASSLNPGQGLLGYTF
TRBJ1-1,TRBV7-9,CASSPWTGERNTEAFF
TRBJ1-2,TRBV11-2,CASSLGSVNYGYTF
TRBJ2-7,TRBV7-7,CASSPGLWGEQYF
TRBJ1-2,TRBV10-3,CAIRRTGGDYGYTF
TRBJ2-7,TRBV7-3,CASSLGGISDEQYF
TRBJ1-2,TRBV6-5,CASTGALDYGYTF
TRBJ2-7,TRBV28,CASSLLAGGYEQYF
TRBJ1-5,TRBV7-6,CASSLVVGSFGGQPQHF
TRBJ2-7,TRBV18,CASSPPTGWEQYF
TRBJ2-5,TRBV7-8,CASSSRSRAGLETQYF
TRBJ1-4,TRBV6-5,CASSSGTGGEKLFF
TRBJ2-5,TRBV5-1,CASSKGTAIKGETQYF
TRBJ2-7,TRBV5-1,CASSLAAPARDEQYF
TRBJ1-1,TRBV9,CASSLTGAEGNTEAFF
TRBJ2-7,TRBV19,CASSRTVSYEQYF
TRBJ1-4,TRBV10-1,CASSVGTNEKLFF
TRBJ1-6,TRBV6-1,CASMKELDSPLHF
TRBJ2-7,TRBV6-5,CASRRQNEQYF
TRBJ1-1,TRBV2,CASSEGDRGYTEAFF
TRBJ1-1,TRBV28,CASTLGTGYLNTEAFF
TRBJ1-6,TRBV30,CAWSVRAGGESPLHF
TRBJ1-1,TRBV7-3,CASSRTGLTEAFF
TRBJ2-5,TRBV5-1,CASRPSRGNGETQYF
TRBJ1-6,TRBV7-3,CASSPAGGGSPLHF
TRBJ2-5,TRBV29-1,CSVSTGGGETQYF
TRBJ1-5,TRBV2,CASSQGGSQPQHF
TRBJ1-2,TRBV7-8,CASSSRLGEVESYGYTF
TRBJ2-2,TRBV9,CASSVTGTYKNTGELFF
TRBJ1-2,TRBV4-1,CASSQPGSGTGHGYTF
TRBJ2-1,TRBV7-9,CASSFRTSGRAGVRDEQFF
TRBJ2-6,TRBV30,CAWTGLKSSGANVLTF
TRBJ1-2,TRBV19,CASSTQGANYGYTF
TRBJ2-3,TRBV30,CACVREGRTDTQYF
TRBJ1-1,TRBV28,CASSQQPNTEAFF
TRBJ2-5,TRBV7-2,CASSFLTSGYQETQYF
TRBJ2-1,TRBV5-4,CASSSPDGRSHNEQFF
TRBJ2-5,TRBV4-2,CASSQDGGLETQYF
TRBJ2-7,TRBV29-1,CSVERGEPTYEQYF
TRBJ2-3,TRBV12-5,CASKSFTDTQYF
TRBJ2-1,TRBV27,CASGLQGPGNEQFF
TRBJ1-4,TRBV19,CASSPNEGPKLFF
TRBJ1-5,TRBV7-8,CASSLLGRNSNQPQHF
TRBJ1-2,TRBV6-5,CASSLGTDNYGYTF
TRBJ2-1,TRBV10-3,CAISDAGWGRGEQFF
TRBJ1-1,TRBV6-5,CASSYRMGVEAFF
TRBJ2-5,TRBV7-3,CASSLTENQETQYF
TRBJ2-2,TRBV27,CASRVGPANTGELFF
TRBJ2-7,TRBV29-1,CSVAGQGIYEQYF
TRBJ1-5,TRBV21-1,CASSKGGQDNQPQHF
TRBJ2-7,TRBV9,CASSVGVVGYEQYF